The 22 T cell receptor beta chains in this list originate from one sample, sequenced in a study of T cell responses to AZD1222 COVID-19 vaccine. Some clones are missing from TCRdb's copy, which holds only in-frame ones; the method was immunoSEQ multiplex PCR. The data hold some 170,000 clones, with more than 80% observed a single time. The specimen was peripheral blood, collected 28 days after the second dose of the MenACWY control vaccine. The receptor source for this set is an adult who received the MenACWY meningococcal vaccine as a control.

The rearrangement joins TRBV7-6 to TRBJ1-2; D is perhaps TRBD1 (6 bases). Trimming shortened V by 5 bases and J by 3 bases, and 22 bases separated the two germline ends. Germline assignment: CDR1 SGHVS and CDR2 FNYEAQ. The CDR3 is made up of 17 amino acids. The CDR3 protein is CASSARRTVGIDYGYTF. The CDR3 bases are TGTGCCAGCAGCGCCCGACGGACAGTTGGAATTGACTATGGCTACACCTTC. The full variable domain, its missing parts supplied by reference TRBV7-6 and TRBJ1-2, is GAGVSQSPRYKVTKRGQDVALRCDPISGHVSLYWYRQALGQGPEFLTYFNYEAQQDKSGLPNDRFSAERPEGSISTLTIQRTEQRDSAMYRCASSARRTVGIDYGYTFGSGTRLTVV.

The V and J genes are TRBV28 and TRBJ1-1; D call uncertain. V dropped 5 bases and J dropped 0 bases, with 10 bases sitting between them. The CDR3 has 14 amino acids. Germline V CDR1 and CDR2: MDHEN, SYDVKM. CDR3 in amino acids: CASSLGSLNTEAFF. Here the CDR3 DNA reads TGTGCCAGCAGTCTCGGGAGCCTGAACACTGAAGCTTTCTTT. Together with reference TRBV28 and TRBJ1-1, the CDR3 gives the full variable domain: DVKVTQSSRYLVKRTGEKVFLECVQDMDHENMFWYRQDPGLGLRLIYFSYDVKMKEKGDIPEGYSVSREKKERFSLILESASTNQTSMYLCASSLGSLNTEAFFGQGTRLTVV.

The chain has TRBV2 and TRBJ1-1; D ambiguous. Germline V gives CDR1 SNHLY, CDR2 FYNNEI. Trimming removed 2 bases from V and 8 bases from J, with 12 bases in between. This CDR3 is built from 13 residues. DNA for the CDR3: TGTGCCAGCAGTGAACAGATTTTAACAGAAGCTTTCTTT. It yields the protein CASSEQILTEAFF.

The rearrangement joins TRBV18 to TRBJ1-6, with 10 positions matching TRBD1. The CDR3 covers 16 residues. In germline, CDR1 is KGHSH, CDR2 LQKENI. Trimming at V came to 2 bases and at J to 6 bases, leaving 4 bases not matched to a gene. The CDR3 protein is CASSPSGTGVNSPLHF. As DNA, the CDR3 is TGTGCCAGCTCACCATCCGGGACAGGGGTTAATTCACCCCTCCACTTT.

V and J are TRBV28 and TRBJ2-7; D not resolved. Germline-derived CDR1 and CDR2 are MDHEN and SYDVKM. The V and J ends lost 7 bases and 0 bases respectively, with 7 bases between them. CDR3 length equals 12 residues. CDR3 in amino acids: CASTVSSYEQYF. The CDR3 DNA reads TGTGCCAGCACAGTGAGCTCCTACGAGCAGTACTTC.

This clone was seen only a few times. CDR3 bases: TGTGCCAGCAGGCGAACCGACTACAAAACGGATACGCAGTATTTT. Protein product: CASRRTDYKTDTQYF. This chain links TRBV2 with TRBJ2-3, with D tentatively TRBD2 (5 bases). V was pared by 6 bases and J by 6 bases, with 19 bases between. Germline V gives CDR1 SNHLY, CDR2 FYNNEI. The CDR3 extends over 15 amino acids.

V is TRBV4-3 and J is TRBJ1-2, with TRBD1 matching 9 bases. The CDR3 spans 15 residues. The junction had 3 bases not matched to a gene; V was cut back by 0 bases and J by 4 bases. Per germline, CDR1 LGHNA and CDR2 YSLEER. The CDR3 nucleotides read TGCGCCAGCAGCCAAGACACAGGGGGCGGCTATGGCTACACCTTC. As protein: CASSQDTGGGYGYTF.

The rearrangement uses TRBV5-1 and TRBJ1-4; 11 bases are shared with TRBD1. CDR3 length equals 15 residues. From germline, CDR1 is SGHRS and CDR2 YFSETQ. Trimming removed 4 bases from V and 6 bases from J; junction bases left unmatched: 5. The CDR3 reads CASSLRGQGDEKLFF. In DNA, the CDR3 is TGCGCCAGCAGCCTTCGGGGACAGGGGGATGAAAAACTGTTTTTT.

The V call is TRBV3-1 (or the pseudogene TRBV3-2), the J call TRBJ1-2; the D is unclear. This CDR3 is 12 amino acids long. Germline loops: CDR1 LGHDT, CDR2 YNNKEL (reference sequence). The V gene lost 2 bases and the J gene lost 3 bases, with 4 bases spanning the gap. The CDR3 reads CASSQSDYGYTF. CDR3 in DNA: TGTGCCAGCAGCCAAAGCGACTATGGCTACACCTTC.

This sequence joins TRBV3-1 (or the pseudogene TRBV3-2) and TRBJ2-7; 9 positions agree with TRBD1. This CDR3 contains 15 residues. CDR1 LGHDT and CDR2 YNNKEL come from the germline V gene (reference sequence). Trimming cost V 3 bases and J 7 bases; bases outside gene matches: 10. CDR3 nucleotides: TGTGCCAGCAGCCAGTGGACAGGGGAAGTCGGGGAGCAGTACTTC. It is translated as CASSQWTGEVGEQYF.

This sequence joins TRBV19 and TRBJ1-5; unclear D gene. The germline CDR1 and CDR2 sequences are LNHDA and SQIVND (reference sequence). Deletions cut 4 bases from V and 0 bases from J, with 16 bases between. This CDR3 region has 17 residues. The CDR3 sequence: CASSSHISTDSNQPQHF. The CDR3 DNA sequence: TGTGCCAGTAGTAGTCACATCTCGACGGATAGCAATCAGCCCCAGCATTTT.

As DNA, the CDR3 is TGTGCCAGCAGTTACTTTGGGGGGCCAGGCTCCGAGCAGTACTTC. Amino acids: CASSYFGGPGSEQYF. V usage is TRBV6-5 and J usage is TRBJ2-7; D assignment may be TRBD1 or TRBD2 (6 bases each). This CDR3 is built from 15 residues. Per germline, CDR1 MNHEY and CDR2 SVGAGI. Trimming left V 1 base short and J 6 bases short, with 16 bases between.

The genes are TRBV10-3 and TRBJ2-1; 8 bases map to TRBD2. Germline loops: CDR1 ENHRY, CDR2 SYGVKD. V dropped 10 bases and J dropped 9; count of bases not matched to a gene: 11. The CDR3 loop spans 13 amino acids. The CDR3 nucleotides are TGTGCCACACTAGCGGACCCCTACGGTGAGCAGTTCTTC. Translation: CATLADPYGEQFF.

This clone has a handful of counts. The rearrangement links TRBV5-1 to TRBJ1-4, with TRBD1 as a possible D gene (6 bases). Germline assignment: CDR1 SGHRS and CDR2 YFSETQ. The CDR3 has 17 residues. Deletions cut 4 bases from V and 0 bases from J, with 16 bases between. The CDR3 sequence: CASSNTLRTATNEKLFF. As DNA, the CDR3 is TGCGCCAGCAGCAATACCCTACGGACAGCAACTAATGAAAAACTGTTTTTT.

The CDR3 sequence: CASSLEGQGHNEQFF. CDR3 DNA: TGTGCCAGCAGCTTAGAGGGACAGGGCCACAATGAGCAGTTCTTC. The gene calls are TRBV13 and TRBJ2-1, with 9 bases that match TRBD1. The V and J ends lost 1 base and 5 bases, in that order; junction bases with no gene match: 3. Germline values: CDR1 PRHDT, CDR2 FYEKMQ (reference sequence). The CDR3 loop spans 15 amino acids.

CDR3 in amino acids: CASSDRNQPQHF. The CDR3 DNA reads as TGTGCCTCATCGGACAGGAATCAGCCCCAGCATTTT. The rearrangement uses TRBV19 and TRBJ1-5; 7 nucleotides agree with TRBD1. The germline V gene has CDR1 LNHDA and CDR2 SQIVND (reference sequence). This CDR3 region has 12 residues. Losses at the gene ends were 11 bases for V and 4 bases for J; bases not matched to a gene: 5.

The V gene is TRBV4-3, the J gene TRBJ2-3; D is uncertain. The CDR3 spans 16 residues. With 0 bases removed from V and 0 bases from J, the gap between germline ends came to 10 bases. Germline CDR1 reads LGHNA; CDR2 reads YSLEER. CDR3 protein: CASSQDATYSTDTQYF. CDR3 DNA sequence: TGCGCCAGCAGCCAAGATGCGACCTACAGCACAGATACGCAGTATTTT.

This rearrangement joins TRBV18 to TRBJ1-2, with D perhaps TRBD1 (5 bases). The germline V gene encodes CDR1 KGHSH and CDR2 LQKENI. Trimming cost V 3 bases and J 2 bases, with 10 bases left between them. The CDR3 length is 14 residues. The CDR3 loop reads CASSPGGSNYGYTF. The DNA for the CDR3 is TGTGCCAGCTCACCCGGGGGGTCCAACTATGGCTACACCTTC.

J is TRBJ1-1 and V is TRBV6-2 or TRBV6-3; possibly TRBD1 for D (6 bases). V shed 5 bases and J shed 1 base, with 14 bases lying between them. CDR3 size: 15 residues. The V gene's germline CDR1 is MNHEY and CDR2 SVGEGT. The CDR3 spells CASSNEGGGNTEAFF. The CDR3 bases are TGTGCCAGCAGTAATGAGGGAGGGGGGAACACTGAAGCTTTCTTT.

The chain links TRBV7-2 to TRBJ1-2, with D perhaps matching TRBD1 (5 bases). Per germline, CDR1 SGHTA and CDR2 FQGNSA. V was cut by 2 bases and J by 2 bases, with 12 bases left in between. This CDR3 contains 15 residues. Written as DNA, the CDR3 is TGTGCCAGCAGCTTAACGGTGACAGCAAACTATGGCTACACCTTC. Residues: CASSLTVTANYGYTF.

V is TRBV19 and J is TRBJ1-6, with D uncertain. With 6 bases removed from V and 2 bases from J, the gap between germline ends came to 11 bases. Germline V gene sequence: CDR1 LNHDA, CDR2 SQIVND (reference sequence). CDR3 size: 15 residues. This CDR3 is CASRGKAAYNSPLHF. The CDR3 bases are TGTGCCAGTAGGGGAAAGGCCGCCTATAATTCACCCCTCCACTTT.

The chain has TRBV27 and TRBJ2-7; 12 bases are shared with TRBD2. The J segment lost 2 bases and the V segment lost 2 bases, leaving 10 bases of the junction unmatched. The CDR3 is 18 amino acids. Germline V lookup: CDR1 MNHEY, CDR2 SMNVEV (reference sequence). The CDR3, as DNA: TGTGCCAGCAGTTTAGGTCTAGCGGGAGGGCCGGTAACCTACGAGCAGTACTTC. Amino acid sequence: CASSLGLAGGPVTYEQYF.